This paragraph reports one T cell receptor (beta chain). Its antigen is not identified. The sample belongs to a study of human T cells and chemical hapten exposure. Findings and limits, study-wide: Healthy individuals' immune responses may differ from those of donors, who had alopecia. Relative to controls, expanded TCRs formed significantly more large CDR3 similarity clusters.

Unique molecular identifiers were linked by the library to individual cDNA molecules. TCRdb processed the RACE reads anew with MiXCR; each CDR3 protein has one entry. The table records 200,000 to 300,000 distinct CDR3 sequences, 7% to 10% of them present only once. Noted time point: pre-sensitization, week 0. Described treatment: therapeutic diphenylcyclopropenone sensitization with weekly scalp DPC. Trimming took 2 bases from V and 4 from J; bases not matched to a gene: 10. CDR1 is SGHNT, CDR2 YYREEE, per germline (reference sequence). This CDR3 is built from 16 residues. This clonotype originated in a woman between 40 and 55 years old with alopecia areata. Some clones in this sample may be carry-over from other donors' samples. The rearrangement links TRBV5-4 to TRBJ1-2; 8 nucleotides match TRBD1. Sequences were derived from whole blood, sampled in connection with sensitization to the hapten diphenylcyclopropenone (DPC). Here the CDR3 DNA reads TGTGCCAGCAGCTTTGACAGGGGCCCTCCCTCCTATGGCTACACCTTC. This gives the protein CASSFDRGPPSYGYTF.